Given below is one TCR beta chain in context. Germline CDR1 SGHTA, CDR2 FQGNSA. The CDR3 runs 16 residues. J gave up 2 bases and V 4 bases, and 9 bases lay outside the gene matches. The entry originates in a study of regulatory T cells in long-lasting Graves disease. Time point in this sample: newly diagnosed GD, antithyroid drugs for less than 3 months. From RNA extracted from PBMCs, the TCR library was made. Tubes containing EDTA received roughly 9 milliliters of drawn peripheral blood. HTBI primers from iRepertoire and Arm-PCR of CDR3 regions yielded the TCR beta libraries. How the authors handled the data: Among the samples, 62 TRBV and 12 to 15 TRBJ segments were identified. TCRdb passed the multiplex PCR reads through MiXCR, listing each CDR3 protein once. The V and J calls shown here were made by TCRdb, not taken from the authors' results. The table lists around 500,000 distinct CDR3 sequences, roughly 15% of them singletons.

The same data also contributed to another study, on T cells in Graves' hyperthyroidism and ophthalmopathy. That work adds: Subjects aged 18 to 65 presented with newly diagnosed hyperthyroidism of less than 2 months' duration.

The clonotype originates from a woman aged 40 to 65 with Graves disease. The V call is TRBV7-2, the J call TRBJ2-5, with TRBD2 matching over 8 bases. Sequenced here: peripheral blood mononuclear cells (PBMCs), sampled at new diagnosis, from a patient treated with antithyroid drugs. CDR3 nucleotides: TGTGCCAGCAGCTCCCTTAGCGGGGTGGGGCAAGAGACCCAGTACTTC. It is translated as CASSSLSGVGQETQYF.